This T cell receptor beta chain comes out of a study of T and B cells in COVID-19 patients. The overall study: Blood was sampled from COVID-19 patients who were either actively infected or recovered. Study-wide findings and caveats: At recovery TRB diversity and richness exceeded healthy donors, after highly clonal active COVID-19 repertoires.

CDR3 length equals 20 residues. Trimming took 5 bases from V and 3 from J; bases not matched to a gene: 19. From germline, CDR1 is KGHDR and CDR2 SFDVKD. TRB was amplified from about 260-540 ng of blood genomic DNA. This clonotype counts as medium-sized. The target antigen is unknown. Multiplex PCR with BIOMED2 TRB-A/B primer pools amplified TRB rearrangements. TCRdb called the multiplex PCR reads again in MiXCR, with one record for every CDR3 protein. The sample has roughly 1,200 distinct CDR3 sequences, about 29% seen once. J is TRBJ2-3 and V is TRBV24-1; 10 nucleotides match TRBD2. The sample taken for sequencing was blood. The sequence was obtained from a human donor with active COVID-19. The CDR3 sequence: CATSVWEPGASGSITDTQYF. The CDR3 DNA sequence: TGTGCCACCAGTGTTTGGGAACCAGGGGCTAGCGGGAGTATTACAGATACGCAGTATTTT.